Each of the 2 T cell receptor beta chains below was sequenced from the same sample in a study of blood T cells in healthy people across ages. A sample-barcoded 5' primer and a J-beta primer mix were used in a second PCR of about 7 to 11 cycles. TCRdb analysed the 5' RACE reads with MiXCR anew, one entry per CDR3 protein. The table has hundreds of thousands of distinct CDR3 sequences, nearly 25% seen once. These records were also assigned to another study, of T cells of mothers and their children.

Sequencing used blood. The source of these receptors is a boy aged 10-17 years in good health.

The chain carries TRBV29-1 and TRBJ2-7; D not certain. The V end was cut by 8 bases, the J end by 3 bases, with 20 bases between. This CDR3 region has 14 residues. Germline CDR1 and CDR2: SQVTM and ANQGSEA. CDR3 amino acids: CSFPRWEPHYEQYF. CDR3 DNA sequence: TGCAGCTTTCCCAGATGGGAACCCCACTACGAGCAGTACTTC.

This sequence joins TRBV7-9 and TRBJ1-1; no reliable D call. This CDR3 is built from 15 residues. Trimming shortened V by 3 bases and J by 2 bases, and 13 bases separated the two germline ends. Per germline, CDR1 SEHNR and CDR2 FQNEAQ (reference sequence). Written as DNA, the CDR3 is TGTGCCAGCAGCTTGTTCTCCCTTCATAACACTGAAGCTTTCTTT. Amino acids: CASSLFSLHNTEAFF.